The 9 T cell receptor beta chains below all came from one sample that was sequenced in a study of synovial regulatory T cells in juvenile arthritis. Some clones are missing from TCRdb's copy, which holds only in-frame ones; the method was immunoSEQ multiplex PCR. The sample has around 1,700 clones. Matched peripheral blood accompanied the synovial fluid taken from each patient with active arthritis. Sequenced input: Treg cells from the synovium. These receptor sequences come from a donor aged 2-35 years with juvenile idiopathic arthritis.

The V and J genes are TRBV27 and TRBJ2-5; no DNA is available, so the TRBD2 call from TCRdb remains unchecked. This CDR3 comprises 18 residues. No DNA was logged. From germline, CDR1 is MNHEY and CDR2 SMNVEV (reference sequence). CDR3 amino acids: CASSRGGGGGGLYYEQYF.

This clone ranks as medium-sized in terms of frequency. The chain combines TRBV19 with TRBJ2-7. In germline, CDR1 is LNHDA, CDR2 SQIVND (reference sequence). This CDR3 region has 11 residues. No DNA is listed. CDR3: CASTWAYEQYF.

This clone ranks as medium-sized in terms of frequency. The chain has TRBV20-1 and TRBJ1-4. CDR1 is DFQATT and CDR2 is SNEGSKA in the germline V gene (reference sequence). CDR3 length: 11 amino acids. DNA is not recorded here. This CDR3 is CSASIREKLFF.

This clone is deemed medium-sized by its frequency. The chain links TRBV5-1 to TRBJ2-2; the TRBD2 assignment by TCRdb is unverifiable without DNA. Looked up from germline, CDR1 is SGHRS and CDR2 is YFSETQ. CDR3 size: 16 residues. DNA is not on record. CDR3 region: CASSPRLAGASGELFF.

The chain carries TRBV9 and TRBJ1-2; lacking DNA, the TRBD1 call made by TCRdb goes unchecked. CDR3 length: 13 residues. No DNA sequence was recorded. The germline V gene encodes CDR1 SGDLS and CDR2 YYNGEE. This CDR3 is CASSAEQGYGYTF. Based on the CDR3 plus reference TRBV9 and TRBJ1-2, the full variable domain is DSGVTQTPKHLITATGQRVTLRCSPRSGDLSVYWYQQSLDQGLQFLIQYYNGEERAKGNILERFSAQQFPDLHSELNLSSLELGDSALYFCASSAEQGYGYTFGSGTRLTVV.

The chain uses TRBV9 and TRBJ2-1; no DNA is available, so the TRBD2 call from TCRdb remains unchecked. The CDR3 length is 18 residues. Only the protein is on record. From germline, CDR1 is SGDLS and CDR2 YYNGEE. CDR3 amino acids: CASSVEDRAGSSYNEQFF.

Measured by frequency, this clone is medium-sized. The V and J genes are TRBV7-6 and TRBJ2-7; TCRdb indicates TRBD1, and absent DNA this call remains unverified. This CDR3 spans 14 amino acids. DNA is not on record. The germline CDR1 and CDR2 sequences are SGHVS and FNYEAQ. The CDR3 sequence: CASSFQEGVYEQYF.

Its frequency marks this clone as medium-sized. This sequence joins TRBV5-4 and TRBJ2-5; no DNA is available, so the TRBD2 call from TCRdb remains unchecked. Germline V gene data show CDR1 as SGHNT and CDR2 as YYREEE (reference sequence). CDR3 size: 15 residues. Only the protein is on record. The CDR3 loop is CASSLVSGGGETQYF.

Frequency places this clone as medium-sized. The chain carries TRBV30 and TRBJ1-3. The CDR3 is made up of 16 amino acids. No nucleotide data were recorded. Germline CDR1 and CDR2: GTSNPN and SVGIG (reference sequence). This chain's CDR3 is CAWSPLNAAGGNTIYF.